The 3 T cell receptor beta chains below all came from one sample that was sequenced in a study of T cell repertoires in aging, cancer and after chemotherapy. The template was genomic DNA from peripheral blood, not RNA. Rearranged V-D-J TRB sequences were amplified with a mixed TRB-A/B primer pool. TCRdb called the multiplex PCR reads again in MiXCR, with one record for every CDR3 protein. The sample holds 850 to 1,300 distinct CDR3 sequences, about 50% seen once. Input material: blood. These receptors were collected from a human donor with a solid tumor. The donor label of this sample is uncertain.

In this sample, this clonotype turned up a few times. The chain uses TRBV20-1 and TRBJ2-5, with TRBD2 as a possible D gene (5 bases). The CDR3 covers 12 residues. Trimming shortened V by 7 bases and J by 2 bases, and 11 bases separated the two germline ends. From germline, CDR1 is DFQATT and CDR2 SNEGSKA (reference sequence). CDR3 loop: CSEVEAQETQYF. CDR3 sequence (DNA): TGCAGTGAAGTGGAGGCTCAAGAGACCCAGTACTTC.

This clonotype turned up a few times. The rearrangement joins TRBV27 to TRBJ2-2; D is undetermined. Germline V gene data show CDR1 as MNHEY and CDR2 as SMNVEV (reference sequence). The V end lost 5 bases, the J end lost 7 bases, and 11 bases lay between the germline ends. This CDR3 has 13 residues. In nucleotides, the CDR3 is TGTGCCAGCAGTCTCTGGGGTAACGGGGAGCTGTTTTTT. Translating it yields CASSLWGNGELFF.

This clonotype was counted a few times. The chain couples TRBV19 to TRBJ1-2; unclear D gene. Trimming took 5 bases from V and 8 from J, leaving 12 bases between them. This CDR3 comprises 12 residues. The germline V gene has CDR1 LNHDA and CDR2 SQIVND (reference sequence). The CDR3: CASSPGLGGYTF. CDR3 DNA: TGTGCCAGTAGTCCAGGTCTGGGGGGCTACACCTTC.